This record looks at one T cell receptor (beta chain) sequence and its context. Assignment of participants to cohorts was predicated upon participant-reported clinical history. In the original workflow: Amplification with reference gene primers provided the estimates of nucleated cell counts. Method: immunoSEQ multiplex PCR; TCRdb's copy keeps in-frame clones and lacks some. The V and J calls and clone size are taken from that table; D and trimming were inferred from the DNA. The profile covers under 150,000 clones, with around 84% appearing a single time and 5% to 7% taken by the ten largest. With 4 bases clipped from V and 7 bases from J, the junction kept 6 bases outside the gene matches. Germline values: CDR1 MGHDK, CDR2 SYGVNS. This CDR3 is built from 13 residues. The data were obtained in a study of blood T cell repertoires in COVID-19. Study-wide background: COVID-19 samples collected from the United States, Italy and Spain covered acute and convalescent phases. In each case, the material was cDNA or gDNA derived from T cells, B-cell-depleted T cells, or PBMCs.

The V gene is TRBV25-1, the J gene TRBJ1-1, with 7 bases aligning to TRBD1. This clonotype was obtained from a woman between 50 and 59 years old who had been exposed to COVID-19. Material for sequencing was PBMCs or T cells enriched from blood (not recorded which). CDR3: CASSGGWDSEAFF. The DNA for the CDR3 is TGTGCCAGCAGTGGTGGGTGGGACAGTGAAGCTTTCTTT.